These 31 T cell receptor beta chains share one sample of origin, sequenced in a study of T cell clones after liver transplantation. The assay was immunoSEQ multiplex PCR, and TCRdb's table has in-frame clones only and misses some. Counted here are 77,000 or so clones, about 80% occurring once; the ten biggest clones make up 0.79%. The sequencing here drew on CD4+ T cells from blood, taken 12 months after liver transplant. Receptors were obtained from a human patient who received a liver transplant. Some T cells may be transferred from the graft donor.

V gene TRBV10-2 combines with J gene TRBJ2-5; 12 positions agree with TRBD2. Germline-derived CDR1 and CDR2 are WSHSY and SAAADI. Germline trimming cut 2 bases from V and 1 base from J; bases unmatched to any gene: 5. The CDR3 runs to 17 residues. The chain's CDR3 is CASSETSGRLVQETQYF. CDR3 coding DNA: TGCGCCAGCAGTGAGACTAGCGGGAGGTTGGTCCAAGAGACCCAGTACTTC.

The genes are TRBV28 and TRBJ2-3; D unresolved. In germline, CDR1 is MDHEN, CDR2 SYDVKM. CDR3 length: 14 residues. Trimming removed 6 bases at V and 4 bases at J, with 14 bases between. The DNA for the CDR3 is TGTGCCAGCAGCAGGACCCTGGGCGCAGATACGCAGTATTTT. Amino acid sequence: CASSRTLGADTQYF.

The rearrangement uses TRBV10-3 and TRBJ1-2; TRBD1 aligns across 7 bases. The CDR3 loop spans 16 amino acids. V lost 5 bases and J lost 8; bases outside the gene matches: 17. The germline gives CDR1 ENHRY, CDR2 SYGVKD. This CDR3 is CAISPNLQTGAGGYTF. As DNA, the CDR3 is TGTGCCATCAGTCCGAACTTACAAACAGGGGCTGGGGGCTACACCTTC.

The chain carries TRBV7-6 and TRBJ1-4; 7 bases align to TRBD1. The V and J ends lost 3 bases and 8 bases, in that order; junction bases with no gene match: 6. Germline CDR1 and CDR2: SGHVS and FNYEAQ. The CDR3 extends over 14 amino acids. The CDR3 sequence: CASSFGTVREKLFF. The CDR3 DNA reads TGTGCCAGCAGCTTTGGGACAGTCAGGGAAAAACTGTTTTTT. The full variable domain, completed using reference TRBV7-6 and TRBJ1-4, is GAGVSQSPRYKVTKRGQDVALRCDPISGHVSLYWYRQALGQGPEFLTYFNYEAQQDKSGLPNDRFSAERPEGSISTLTIQRTEQRDSAMYRCASSFGTVREKLFFGSGTQLSVL.

The V call is TRBV5-6, the J call TRBJ1-2; D is perhaps TRBD1 (5 bases). The V end lost 0 bases, the J end lost 4 bases, and 13 bases lay between the germline ends. CDR1 is SGHDT and CDR2 is YYEEEE in the germline V gene. The CDR3 runs 15 residues. CDR3 residues: CASSLAGDFSYGYTF. The CDR3 DNA follows: TGTGCCAGCAGCTTGGCCGGGGACTTCTCCTATGGCTACACCTTC. The whole variable domain, remainder taken from reference TRBV5-6 and TRBJ1-2, is DAGVTQSPTHLIKTRGQQVTLRCSPKSGHDTVSWYQQALGQGPQFIFQYYEEEERQRGNFPDRFSGHQFPNYSSELNVNALLLGDSALYLCASSLAGDFSYGYTFGSGTRLTVV.

This chain links TRBV13 with TRBJ2-7; D ambiguous. The CDR3 sequence is 14 residues long. Germline V gene lookup returns CDR1 PRHDT and CDR2 FYEKMQ (reference sequence). V was cut by 3 bases and J by 2 bases, with 11 bases left in between. The CDR3 sequence: CASSFDGSPYEQYF. CDR3 bases: TGTGCCAGCAGCTTCGACGGGTCCCCCTACGAGCAGTACTTC.

The rearrangement uses TRBV28 and TRBJ1-2; D is unclear. This CDR3 region has 12 residues. Germline V gives CDR1 MDHEN, CDR2 SYDVKM. The V end lost 11 bases, the J end lost 4 bases, and 14 bases lay between the germline ends. The CDR3 loop is CASIKIPYGYTF. The DNA for the CDR3 is TGTGCCTCAATAAAGATCCCCTATGGCTACACCTTC.

This CDR3 is CASRAAGGRDTQYF. The CDR3 nucleotides read TGCGCCAGCAGGGCGGCGGGAGGGCGGGATACGCAGTATTTT. The rearrangement links TRBV10-2 to TRBJ2-3; 9 bases fit TRBD2. Trimming took 6 bases from V and 6 from J; bases not matched to a gene: 7. Germline CDR1 WSHSY, CDR2 SAAADI. The CDR3 covers 14 residues.

The chain has TRBV5-6 and TRBJ1-4; no clear D. Germline V gene sequence: CDR1 SGHDT, CDR2 YYEEEE. Between the trimmed V and J ends, which lost 0 bases and 1 base, there was a span of 4 bases. The length of the CDR3 is 14 residues. CDR3 loop: CASSLGRTNEKLFF. As DNA, the CDR3 is TGTGCCAGCAGCTTGGGTAGAACTAATGAAAAACTGTTTTTT.

The rearrangement joins TRBV10-3 to TRBJ2-1; 9 positions agree with TRBD2. The CDR3 loop spans 17 amino acids. The germline V gene has CDR1 ENHRY and CDR2 SYGVKD. After removal of 3 bases from V and 9 bases from J, the junction contained 15 bases not matched to a gene. This chain's CDR3 is CAISDPSAGGSFGEQFF. In DNA, the CDR3 is TGTGCCATCAGTGACCCCTCGGCGGGAGGGAGTTTTGGTGAGCAGTTCTTC.

The V gene is TRBV19, the J gene TRBJ2-1; unclear D gene. Looked up from germline, CDR1 is LNHDA and CDR2 is SQIVND (reference sequence). The CDR3 has 14 amino acids. Trimming removed 3 bases from V and 3 bases from J, with 9 bases in between. The CDR3 region is CASSISPDYNEQFF. CDR3 bases: TGTGCCAGTAGTATTTCCCCTGACTACAATGAGCAGTTCTTC.

As DNA, the CDR3 is TGCGCCAGCTGTTCCTACAATGAGCAGTTCTTC. Its protein is CASCSYNEQFF. The chain has TRBV10-2 and TRBJ2-1; the D is unclear. CDR3 length: 11 amino acids. The V gene's germline CDR1 is WSHSY and CDR2 SAAADI. The germline V and J ends were trimmed by 8 bases and 1 base, with 3 bases remaining between them.

The gene calls are TRBV7-3 and TRBJ1-1, with D unclear. Per germline, CDR1 SGHTA and CDR2 FQGTGA. The V gene lost 4 bases and the J gene lost 3 bases, with 9 bases spanning the gap. This CDR3 is built from 13 residues. CDR3 residues: CASSSERDTEAFF. The CDR3 DNA is TGTGCCAGCAGCTCGGAGAGGGACACTGAAGCTTTCTTT.

The V gene is TRBV7-2, the J gene TRBJ1-2; 7 bases are a match to TRBD1. The V gene end was trimmed by 2 bases and the J gene end by 4 bases; junction bases not matched to a gene: 4. This CDR3 region has 14 residues. From germline, CDR1 is SGHTA and CDR2 FQGNSA. The chain's CDR3 is CASSLTGAAYGYTF. As DNA, the CDR3 is TGTGCCAGCAGCTTAACAGGGGCCGCCTATGGCTACACCTTC.

On this clone itself: Other DNA sequences in this sample translate to the same CDR3. CDR3 in DNA: TGTGCCAGCAGTGAAGTATTATTAAACACCGGGGAGCTGTTTTTT. It specifies CASSEVLLNTGELFF. This sequence joins TRBV6-1 and TRBJ2-2; no clear D gene. CDR3 length: 15 residues. V lost 1 base, J lost 2 bases, and 8 bases lay in between. CDR1 is MNHNS, CDR2 SASEGT, per germline.

The chain couples TRBV5-4 to TRBJ1-2; D may be TRBD1 (5 bases). Germline V gene sequence: CDR1 SGHNT, CDR2 YYREEE (reference sequence). This CDR3 contains 15 residues. Trimming stripped 0 bases from V and 4 bases from J, with 13 bases between. In DNA form, the CDR3 reads TGTGCCAGCAGCTTGGCCGGGGACGGAGCCTATGGCTACACCTTC. Translating it yields CASSLAGDGAYGYTF.

J is TRBJ2-2 and V is TRBV18; TRBD1 matches at 12 bases. The junction had 17 bases not matched to a gene; V was cut back by 4 bases and J by 5 bases. The CDR3 has 20 residues. The germline V gene has CDR1 KGHSH and CDR2 LQKENI. CDR3 DNA: TGTGCCAGCTCACTAGTACTCCGGGACAGGGGGCATGGTTCGACCGGGGAGCTGTTTTTT. Translating it yields CASSLVLRDRGHGSTGELFF.

The chain links TRBV5-4 to TRBJ2-2; a possible D gene is TRBD2 (5 bases). The V gene's germline CDR1 is SGHNT and CDR2 YYREEE (reference sequence). This CDR3 contains 15 residues. The germline V and J ends were trimmed by 0 bases and 4 bases, with 10 bases remaining between them. CDR3 nucleotides: TGTGCCAGCAGCTTGGCCGGGGTATTCACCGGGGAGCTGTTTTTT. As protein: CASSLAGVFTGELFF.

The chain couples TRBV6-1 to TRBJ2-1, with 10 bases identical to TRBD2. The length of the CDR3 is 16 residues. The ends lost 0 bases at V and 8 bases at J; junction bases unmatched: 7. CDR1 MNHNS and CDR2 SASEGT come from the germline V gene. CDR3 nucleotides: TGTGCCAGCAGTGAAGCTCTCCTAGCGGGAGTGCATGAGCAGTTCTTC. This gives the protein CASSEALLAGVHEQFF.

The chain has TRBV5-1 and TRBJ1-4; TRBD1 matches at 7 bases. This CDR3 region has 14 residues. Germline assignment: CDR1 SGHRS and CDR2 YFSETQ. J gave up 7 bases and V 4 bases, and 7 bases lay outside the gene matches. The DNA for the CDR3 is TGCGCCAGCAGCCAACAGGGGCCGGGTGAAAAACTGTTTTTT. Amino acids: CASSQQGPGEKLFF.

The genes are TRBV5-4 and TRBJ2-1, with D maybe TRBD2 (6 bases). With 0 bases removed from V and 2 bases from J, the gap between germline ends came to 6 bases. The CDR3 consists of 14 residues. Germline CDR1 reads SGHNT; CDR2 reads YYREEE (reference sequence). CDR3: CASSLAGAYNEQFF. The CDR3, as DNA: TGTGCCAGCAGCTTGGCGGGAGCCTACAATGAGCAGTTCTTC.

The chain couples TRBV4-2 to TRBJ2-7, with TRBD2 matching over 8 bases. In germline, CDR1 is LGHNA, CDR2 YNFKEQ. Unmatched junction bases numbered 9, after V lost 5 bases and J lost 3 bases. The CDR3 covers 15 residues. The CDR3 nucleotides are TGTGCCAGCAGCTCCCCGGGACTAGACTTCTACGAGCAGTACTTC. Residues: CASSSPGLDFYEQYF.

This clone was seen a single time. The chain combines TRBV19 with TRBJ2-1, with 13 bases lining up with TRBD2. The J segment lost 6 bases and the V segment lost 7 bases, leaving 3 bases of the junction unmatched. This CDR3 has 14 residues. Germline V gene sequence: CDR1 LNHDA, CDR2 SQIVND (reference sequence). The CDR3 region is CASTTSGRINEQFF. The CDR3 nucleotides are TGTGCCAGTACGACTAGCGGGAGGATCAATGAGCAGTTCTTC.

The chain couples TRBV7-6 to TRBJ1-3; TRBD1 matches at 7 bases. The junction had 4 bases not matched to a gene; V was cut back by 1 base and J by 4 bases. Germline CDR1 is SGHVS and CDR2 is FNYEAQ. The CDR3 totals 15 residues. The CDR3 loop reads CASSLGGGRGNTIYF. The CDR3 DNA sequence: TGTGCCAGCAGCTTAGGAGGGGGCCGAGGAAACACCATATATTTT.

This clone has ten or more counts. This same CDR3 is encoded by further DNA sequences in the sample. V usage is TRBV2 and J usage is TRBJ1-1; TRBD1 is a possible D gene (5 bases). V lost 4 bases and J lost 4, with 10 bases in between. Germline lookup yields CDR1 SNHLY and CDR2 FYNNEI. CDR3 size: 13 residues. The CDR3 coding sequence is TGTGCCAGCAGTGCCGGGGCCGGCACTGAAGCTTTCTTT. It codes for CASSAGAGTEAFF.

The chain uses TRBV7-2 and TRBJ2-3, with TRBD2 as a possible D gene (7 bases). From germline, CDR1 is SGHTA and CDR2 FQGNSA. This CDR3 is built from 13 residues. Trimming took off 4 bases at V and 4 bases at J, with 9 bases between the two ends. In nucleotides, the CDR3 is TGTGCCAGCAGCTGGGGGGGCGCAGATACGCAGTATTTT. It encodes CASSWGGADTQYF.

The chain couples TRBV5-4 to TRBJ2-7; weak D call: TRBD2 (6 bases). Germline values: CDR1 SGHNT, CDR2 YYREEE (reference sequence). Between the trimmed V and J ends, which lost 2 bases and 4 bases, there was a span of 13 bases. The CDR3 contains 14 residues. The CDR3 DNA reads as TGTGCCAGCAGCTTTTCTCGGGGGACTTACGAGCAGTACTTC. This sequence encodes CASSFSRGTYEQYF.

CDR3 residues: CASSPGGDRGLAEQFF. In nucleotides, the CDR3 is TGTGCCAGCAGCCCGGGAGGCGACAGGGGGTTGGCTGAGCAGTTCTTC. The chain employs TRBV5-4 and TRBJ2-1; TRBD1 matches at 9 bases. This CDR3 comprises 16 residues. The germline V gene encodes CDR1 SGHNT and CDR2 YYREEE (reference sequence). The J segment lost 9 bases and the V segment lost 4 bases, leaving 14 bases of the junction unmatched.

V usage is TRBV19 and J usage is TRBJ1-2, with D possibly being TRBD1 (5 bases). CDR1 and CDR2 from the germline V gene are LNHDA and SQIVND (reference sequence). CDR3 length equals 12 residues. The V end lost 4 bases, the J end lost 6 bases, and 9 bases lay between the germline ends. Here the CDR3 DNA reads TGTGCCAGTAGTACCAGGGTGAATGGCTACACCTTC. Residues: CASSTRVNGYTF.

The J gene is TRBJ2-1, the V gene TRBV7-8, with 7 bases matching TRBD2. The CDR3 is 14 residues long. Per the germline V gene, CDR1 is SGHVS and CDR2 is FQNEAQ. V was pared by 3 bases and J by 7 bases, with 6 bases of the junction left unmatched. The CDR3 region is CASSFLGGGNEQFF. For the CDR3, the DNA is TGTGCCAGCAGCTTTCTGGGGGGGGGAAATGAGCAGTTCTTC.

This chain connects TRBV6-5 to TRBJ1-2; D remains unclear. Germline lookup yields CDR1 MNHEY and CDR2 SVGAGI. The V end was cut by 5 bases, the J end by 6 bases, with 16 bases between. CDR3 length: 14 residues. In DNA, the CDR3 is TGTGCCAGCAGTACCTACCCCACGGAGAATGGCTACACCTTC. It specifies CASSTYPTENGYTF.